This T cell receptor (beta chain) was recovered during a study of blood T cell repertoires in COVID-19. Original processing notes: By means of reference gene primer amplification, nucleated cell counts were estimated. Here immunoSEQ multiplex PCR was the method, and the copy in TCRdb shows in-frame clones only, minus some. The V and J calls and clone size come from that table; D and trimming were worked out from the DNA. Here the sample spans 130,000 to 150,000 clones, roughly 84% being singletons. Only a few counts were recorded for this clone. The CDR3 runs to 15 residues. Trimming cost V 3 bases and J 4 bases, with 13 bases left between them. CDR1 is SGHRS, CDR2 YFSETQ, per germline.

This receptor was taken from a human donor in a cohort sampled during active COVID-19. The sequenced material came from peripheral blood. The V gene is TRBV5-1, the J gene TRBJ2-2; TRBD2 might be the D (7 bases). CDR3 DNA sequence: TGCGCCAGCAGCTCCCGGGGGGCGAGCACCGGGGAGCTGTTTTTT. The encoded protein is CASSSRGASTGELFF.